These T cell receptor beta chains were read from a single sample in a study of blood T cell repertoires in COVID-19. Only in-frame clones appear in the TCRdb table, and some are missing; sequencing was by immunoSEQ multiplex PCR. The sample holds around 140,000 clones, approximately 82% seen once. Sequences were obtained from peripheral blood. Receptor source: a man aged 55 to 70 with active or convalescent COVID-19. The conserved cysteine and the conserved F or W are not part of the CDR3 here. Size is stated for part of the rows, as once, few or many counts, or as a class when the clone is expanded.

size	V	J	CDR3
.	TRBV7-2	TRBJ2-5	ASSLNRGGETQY
.	TRBV28	TRBJ2-5	ASSLLGLGARPPETQY
.	TRBV20-1	TRBJ2-5	SAGVAGTQY
.	TRBV27	TRBJ1-2	ASSLLREPPKDGYT
.	TRBV14	TRBJ1-4	ASSQHRGTGQKLF
.	TRBV27	TRBJ2-1	ASTLGASGSSYNEQF
.	TRBV9	TRBJ1-2	ASSVGEYGYT
.	TRBV7-2	TRBJ1-2	ASKAVGLTRHNYGYT
.	TRBV7-2	TRBJ2-1	ASSSGLAGGNEQF
.	TRBV19	TRBJ2-7	ASSIAAGTYEQY
.	TRBV30	TRBJ1-5	AWNAGVNQPQH
once	TRBV19	TRBJ2-3	ASRLTGSTDTQY
few	TRBV7-2	TRBJ2-5	ASSLAGAETQY
.	TRBV19	TRBJ1-6	ASSTLRTGLRMSSYNSPLH
.	TRBV30	TRBJ1-2	AWGQTAPGYT
.	TRBV6-2/TRBV6-3	TRBJ2-5	ASSTDPPRSETQY
medium-sized	TRBV2	TRBJ2-1	ASTDDTYNEQF
.	TRBV18	TRBJ1-4	ASSPVGQGWLGEKLF
.	TRBV6-5	TRBJ1-1	ASSPAGTVNTEAF
few	TRBV14	TRBJ2-6	ASSQLRAWSSGANVLT
.	TRBV11-3	TRBJ1-1	ASSAQGYTEAF
.	TRBV25-1	TRBJ1-2	ASSEPTGTGRSGYGYT
.	TRBV5-1	TRBJ2-7	ASSLGQGSYEQY
once	TRBV6-5	TRBJ1-4	ASSNGILGEKLF
.	TRBV27	TRBJ2-2	ASGLAAFGAGELF
.	TRBV7-6	TRBJ2-1	ASSSHSGSGGSEQF
.	TRBV19	TRBJ1-4	ASRQGQNNEKLF
once	TRBV29-1	TRBJ1-2	SVDWLRGGYT
once	TRBV18	TRBJ2-1	ASSPRAGVYNEQF
.	TRBV5-1	TRBJ2-3	ASSTGRAGFTDTQY
.	TRBV11-3	TRBJ1-1	ASSPIGERPTEAF
.	TRBV20-1	TRBJ2-2	SASDAGELF
.	TRBV6-1	TRBJ2-1	ASSEGPSAYNYNEQF
few	TRBV19	TRBJ1-4	ASSTTGVINEKLF
.	TRBV30	TRBJ1-2	AWSYGTAAYGYT
.	TRBV19	TRBJ2-3	ASSPGQSTDTQY
.	TRBV18	TRBJ2-2	ASSPPWGGGELF
.	TRBV12-3/TRBV12-4	TRBJ2-1	ASSRQRYNEQF
.	TRBV5-5	TRBJ1-1	ASSPGGLVSAF
.	TRBV7-2	TRBJ1-1	ASSLDSGNTEAF
.	TRBV14	TRBJ2-1	ASSLLADSYNEQF